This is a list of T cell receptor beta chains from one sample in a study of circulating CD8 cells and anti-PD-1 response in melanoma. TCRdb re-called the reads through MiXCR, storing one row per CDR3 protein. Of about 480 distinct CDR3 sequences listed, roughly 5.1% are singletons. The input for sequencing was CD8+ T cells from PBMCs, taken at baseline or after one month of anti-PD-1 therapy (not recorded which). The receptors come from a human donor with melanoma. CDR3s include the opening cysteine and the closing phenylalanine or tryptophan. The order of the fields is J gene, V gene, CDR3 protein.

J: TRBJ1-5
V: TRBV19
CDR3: CASSPLGLNQPQHF

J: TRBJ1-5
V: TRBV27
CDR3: CASSSTGHSQPQHF

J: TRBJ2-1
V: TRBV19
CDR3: CASSIRDRGYNEQFF

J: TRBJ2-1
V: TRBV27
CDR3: CASSPASGDVPHEQFF

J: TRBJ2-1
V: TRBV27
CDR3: CASKLAAEQFF

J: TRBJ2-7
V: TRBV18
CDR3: CASSPGGTGAHEQYF

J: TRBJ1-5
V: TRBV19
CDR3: CASSIFDTVAEPQHF

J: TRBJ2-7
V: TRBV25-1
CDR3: CASSAYEQYF

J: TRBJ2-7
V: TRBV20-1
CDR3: CSGRGTGKSSYEQYF

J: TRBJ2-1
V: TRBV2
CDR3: CASSRDTGSNEQFF

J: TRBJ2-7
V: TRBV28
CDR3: CASSTTGLGRLYSYEQYF

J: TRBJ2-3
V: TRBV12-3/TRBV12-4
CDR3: CASSRLATTDTQYF

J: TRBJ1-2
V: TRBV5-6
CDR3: CASSLGGSYGYTF

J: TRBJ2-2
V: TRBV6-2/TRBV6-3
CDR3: CASSYRRGLNTGELFF

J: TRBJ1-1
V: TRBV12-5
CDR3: CASARDRFNTEAFF

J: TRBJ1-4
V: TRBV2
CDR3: CASSEALLLNEKLFF

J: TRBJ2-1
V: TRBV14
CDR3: CASSQDPDDSYNEQFF

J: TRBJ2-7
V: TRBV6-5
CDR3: CASGGTPLTYEQYF

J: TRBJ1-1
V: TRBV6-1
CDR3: CASSGDTFSAEAFF

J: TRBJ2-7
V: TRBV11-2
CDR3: CASSFLSYEQYF

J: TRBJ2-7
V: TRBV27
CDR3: CASSATDRGQYEQYF

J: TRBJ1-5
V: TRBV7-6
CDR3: CASSLAEGTEAQPQHF

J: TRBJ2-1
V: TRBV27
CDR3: CASSWGPLSDEQFF

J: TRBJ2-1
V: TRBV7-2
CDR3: CASSLTSGKYNEQFF

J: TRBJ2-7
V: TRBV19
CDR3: CASSNGLPVPGDEQYF

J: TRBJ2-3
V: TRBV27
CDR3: CASSFGAPGLAGVKTDTQYF

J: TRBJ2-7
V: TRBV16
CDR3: CASSQVMGGHEQYF

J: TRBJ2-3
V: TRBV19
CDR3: CASREAGNTDTQYF

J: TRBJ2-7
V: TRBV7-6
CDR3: CASSPKLPSAHEQYF

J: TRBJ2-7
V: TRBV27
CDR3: CASSLVPGLSYEQYF

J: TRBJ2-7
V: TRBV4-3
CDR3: CASSQGLAGAPEQYF